This T cell receptor beta chain was retrieved from a study of T cells after yellow fever vaccination. General observations from the study: On re-exposure, the response was weaker but peaked faster, at day 5 versus 15. A small proportion of clonotypes was detected in both the CD4 and CD8 compartments.

A single record per CDR3 protein comes from TCRdb applying MiXCR to the 5' RACE reads. The sample gives around 110,000 distinct CDR3 sequences, around 8% of which show up once; over 25% is in the top ten. The trim removed 4 bases at V and 4 bases at J, leaving 0 bases unmatched. Germline V gene sequence: CDR1 ENHRY, CDR2 SYGVKD. The CDR3 totals 13 residues. This clonotype was counted many times. Its antigen is as yet unknown. The chain recombines TRBV10-3 with TRBJ2-5, with 10 positions matching TRBD2. The sequence came from a man under 40 who received the YFV17D yellow fever vaccine. Here the sequenced sample was CD8+ T cells sorted from PBMCs, taken 45 days after the yellow fever booster vaccination. The CDR3 DNA is TGTGCCATCAGTGGACTAGCGGGAGAGACCCAGTACTTC. Its translation is CAISGLAGETQYF.